Shown below are 27 T cell receptor beta chains from a single sample sequenced in a study of Ad26.COV2.S vaccination and SARS-CoV-2 variants. Profiled with immunoSEQ multiplex PCR; TCRdb holds only in-frame clones, not every one. The repertoire holds about 350,000 clones, approximately 90% seen once, with around 5.8% in the top ten. Indicated treatment: some 19 received Ad26.COV2.S at low or high dose, single or two shots; about five received placebo; per-sample allocation not given. The samples were gathered on day 63 after the first injection of vaccine or placebo. The material sequenced was peripheral blood, taken in a trial of Ad26.COV2.S vaccine versus placebo. These receptors were obtained from a person between 18 and 60 years old who received the Ad26.COV2.S COVID-19 vaccine or a placebo.

The rearrangement joins TRBV7-3 to TRBJ2-3; D may be TRBD2 (6 bases). V dropped 3 bases and J dropped 11 bases, with 9 bases sitting between them. The CDR3 totals 11 residues. CDR1 is SGHTA and CDR2 is FQGTGA in the germline V gene. The CDR3 bases are TGTGCCAGCAGCTTGTTGGGACTGCAGTATTTT. Translated: CASSLLGLQYF. The entire variable domain, with the rest obtained from reference TRBV7-3 and TRBJ2-3, is as follows: GAGVSQTPSNKVTEKGKYVELRCDPISGHTALYWYRQSLGQGPEFLIYFQGTGAADDSGLPNDRFFAVRPEGSVSTLKIQRTERGDSAVYLCASSLLGLQYFGPGTRLTVL.

This clone appeared once. The chain uses TRBV3-1 (or the pseudogene TRBV3-2) and TRBJ2-1; D is perhaps TRBD2 (6 bases). Trimming left V 0 bases short and J 0 bases short, with 15 bases between. The CDR3 runs 18 residues. The germline CDR1 and CDR2 sequences are LGHDT and YNNKEL (reference sequence). Here the CDR3 DNA reads TGTGCCAGCAGCCAAGATGGCAGGGACTTGAACTCCTACAATGAGCAGTTCTTC. Protein: CASSQDGRDLNSYNEQFF.

The chain links TRBV7-2 to TRBJ1-5; 11 nucleotides agree with TRBD1. Germline trimming cut 1 base from V and 2 bases from J; bases unmatched to any gene: 4. The CDR3 runs to 17 residues. Germline V gene lookup returns CDR1 SGHTA and CDR2 FQGNSA. The DNA of the CDR3 is TGTGCCAGCAGCTTAGGGACAGGGGGCCAGGGCAATCAGCCCCAGCATTTT. It yields the protein CASSLGTGGQGNQPQHF.

The J gene is TRBJ2-1, the V gene TRBV12-3 or TRBV12-4; 9 nucleotides align to TRBD1. The CDR3 has 13 amino acids. Trimming took 3 bases from V and 7 from J; bases not matched to a gene: 1. The CDR3 bases are TGTGCCAGCAGTTTGGGGACAGGGAATGAGCAGTTCTTC. Residues: CASSLGTGNEQFF.

The chain carries TRBV3-1 (or the pseudogene TRBV3-2) and TRBJ2-3; D perhaps matches TRBD1 (7 bases). Germline V gene lookup returns CDR1 LGHDT and CDR2 YNNKEL (reference sequence). The CDR3 runs to 20 residues. V was trimmed by 1 base and J by 3 bases, leaving 26 bases between them. The CDR3 DNA is TGTGCCAGCAGCCAAGGGGAGGTAGGGGGCCTCAGGAAGGGGACAGATACGCAGTATTTT. Its protein product is CASSQGEVGGLRKGTDTQYF.

This clone has just one count. The V call is TRBV19, the J call TRBJ2-7; D remains unclear. The CDR3 consists of 13 residues. Trimming cost V 7 bases and J 5 bases, with 15 bases left between them. Germline V CDR1 and CDR2: LNHDA, SQIVND (reference sequence). CDR3 sequence: CASMGSQQDEQYF. CDR3 nucleotides: TGTGCCAGTATGGGTTCCCAGCAGGACGAGCAGTACTTC.

The V and J genes are TRBV7-8 and TRBJ1-5; D gene unclear. V was trimmed by 2 bases and J by 5 bases, leaving 16 bases between them. The CDR3 sequence is 16 residues long. Germline CDR1 is SGHVS and CDR2 is FQNEAQ. In DNA form, the CDR3 reads TGTGCCAGCAGCTTAAGCTGGGCGGGTTTCGATCAGCCCCAGCATTTT. Its protein product is CASSLSWAGFDQPQHF.

The chain couples TRBV7-9 to TRBJ2-5; a possible D gene is TRBD2 (6 bases). The CDR3 loop spans 15 amino acids. V lost 1 base and J lost 4, with 13 bases in between. Germline V lookup: CDR1 SEHNR, CDR2 FQNEAQ (reference sequence). The CDR3 DNA reads TGTGCCAGCAGCTTAGGTCTACGGGAGAGAGAGACCCAGTACTTC. Protein sequence: CASSLGLRERETQYF.

The chain carries TRBV6-2 or TRBV6-3 and TRBJ2-4; D might be TRBD1 (5 bases). Per the germline V gene, CDR1 is MNHEY and CDR2 is SVGEGT. The CDR3 has 16 residues. V lost 2 bases and J 0 bases, leaving 11 bases between the germline ends. The CDR3 reads CASSYGERGAKNIQYF. The CDR3 DNA sequence: TGTGCCAGCAGTTACGGGGAAAGGGGAGCCAAAAACATTCAGTACTTC.

This clone was recorded once. The chain has TRBV30 and TRBJ1-1, with D hard to call. Per germline, CDR1 GTSNPN and CDR2 SVGIG (reference sequence). Trimming removed 0 bases from V and 1 base from J, with 12 bases in between. The CDR3 runs to 15 residues. CDR3 sequence: CAWSVTGSWNTEAFF. In DNA, the CDR3 is TGTGCCTGGAGTGTAACTGGGTCTTGGAACACTGAAGCTTTCTTT.

The chain recombines TRBV28 with TRBJ1-3; D possibly corresponds to TRBD1 (6 bases). V was trimmed by 7 bases and J by 0 bases, leaving 16 bases between them. The CDR3 runs to 16 residues. Germline loops: CDR1 MDHEN, CDR2 SYDVKM. DNA of the CDR3: TGTGCCAGCAAAGAGGGGACAACCAGCTCTGGAAACACCATATATTTT. Residues: CASKEGTTSSGNTIYF.

The chain couples TRBV30 to TRBJ1-5, with D perhaps matching TRBD1 (5 bases). Trimming cost V 1 base and J 1 base, with 5 bases left between them. The germline V gene has CDR1 GTSNPN and CDR2 SVGIG (reference sequence). The CDR3 runs to 13 residues. The CDR3 DNA sequence: TGTGCCTGGAGTGGGGACAGCAATCAGCCCCAGCATTTT. Translated: CAWSGDSNQPQHF. Drawing the rest from reference TRBV30 and TRBJ1-5, the complete variable domain is SQTIHQWPATLVQPVGSPLSLECTVEGTSNPNLYWYRQAAGRGLQLLFYSVGIGQISSEVPQNLSASRPQDRQFILSSKKLLLSDSGFYLCAWSGDSNQPQHFGDGTRLSIL.

This clone was detected once. The DNA for the CDR3 is TGTGCCACCCTCTCCCTTGAGAAGTATACCTTGGTCTACGAGCAGTACTTC. It codes for CATLSLEKYTLVYEQYF. The chain links TRBV28 to TRBJ2-7; D is unclear. The ends were cut back, 10 bases at V and 3 bases at J, with 28 bases in the middle. There are 17 residues in the CDR3. Looked up from germline, CDR1 is MDHEN and CDR2 is SYDVKM.

This clone showed up just once. The chain has TRBV6-5 and TRBJ2-3; 8 bases agree with TRBD2. The trim removed 0 bases at V and 0 bases at J, leaving 2 bases unmatched. The V gene's germline CDR1 is MNHEY and CDR2 SVGAGI. CDR3 length: 16 residues. CDR3 loop: CASSYSTGGSTDTQYF. Written as DNA, the CDR3 is TGTGCCAGCAGTTACTCGACGGGGGGGAGCACAGATACGCAGTATTTT.

The genes are TRBV29-1 and TRBJ2-7; D remains unclear. In germline, CDR1 is SQVTM, CDR2 ANQGSEA. The ends were cut back, 6 bases at V and 2 bases at J, with 11 bases in the middle. The CDR3 runs to 12 residues. The CDR3 spells CSVVKRPYEQYF. Here the CDR3 DNA reads TGCAGCGTGGTAAAACGCCCCTACGAGCAGTACTTC.

The chain is built from TRBV13 and TRBJ1-1; D unresolved. Germline CDR1 reads PRHDT; CDR2 reads FYEKMQ (reference sequence). Deletions cut 1 base from V and 1 base from J, with 10 bases between. The CDR3 covers 15 residues. CDR3 sequence: CASSLEGRTNTEAFF. The CDR3 DNA reads TGTGCCAGCAGCTTAGAGGGCAGGACGAACACTGAAGCTTTCTTT.

Only one count was recorded for this clone. The V gene is TRBV7-6, the J gene TRBJ2-5; 7 bases agree with TRBD2. CDR3 length: 17 residues. J was trimmed by 2 bases and V by 4 bases; bases with no gene match: 13. The germline gives CDR1 SGHVS, CDR2 FNYEAQ. This CDR3 reads CASSSAPGGGRQETQYF. DNA for the CDR3: TGTGCCAGCAGCTCCGCCCCGGGAGGCGGTCGTCAAGAGACCCAGTACTTC.

The chain joins TRBV7-8 to TRBJ2-7, with a weak D call TRBD1 (7 bases). The germline V and J ends were trimmed by 2 bases and 7 bases, with 18 bases remaining between them. Germline V lookup: CDR1 SGHVS, CDR2 FQNEAQ. The CDR3 loop spans 15 amino acids. The chain's CDR3 is CASSLLKGARDEQYF. For the CDR3, the DNA is TGTGCCAGCAGCTTACTAAAGGGGGCGCGGGATGAGCAGTACTTC.

The J gene is TRBJ2-7, the V gene TRBV6-1; possibly TRBD1 for D (5 bases). The CDR3 consists of 14 residues. Trimming pared 1 base from V and 3 bases from J, leaving 10 bases between. Per germline, CDR1 MNHNS and CDR2 SASEGT. CDR3: CASSEVGAIYEQYF. CDR3 DNA: TGTGCCAGCAGTGAAGTTGGGGCGATCTACGAGCAGTACTTC.

This chain connects TRBV11-2 to TRBJ1-1; maybe TRBD1 (5 bases). Germline loops: CDR1 SGHAT, CDR2 FQNNGV. The CDR3 spans 16 residues. Trimming left V 0 bases short and J 1 base short, with 12 bases between. The CDR3 protein is CASSLDITRENTEAFF. The DNA for the CDR3 is TGTGCCAGCAGCTTAGATATCACCAGGGAGAACACTGAAGCTTTCTTT.

This sequence joins TRBV30 and TRBJ2-3, with D unresolved. V was clipped by 2 bases and J by 0 bases, with 15 bases between them. The germline gives CDR1 GTSNPN, CDR2 SVGIG (reference sequence). The CDR3 runs 16 residues. The CDR3 bases are TGTGCCTGGAGTTCGAGGCTAAGAAGTAGCACAGATACGCAGTATTTT. This translates into CAWSSRLRSSTDTQYF.

This clone was found a few times. The CDR3 coding sequence is TGCGCCAGCAGCTTTTCAACCGGAGACACTGAAGCTTTCTTT. It encodes CASSFSTGDTEAFF. V usage is TRBV5-1 and J usage is TRBJ1-1; unclear D gene. Germline V gene data show CDR1 as SGHRS and CDR2 as YFSETQ. Trimming removed 2 bases at V and 3 bases at J, with 11 bases between. The CDR3 length is 14 residues.

Here the CDR3 reads CASSLGGMNTEAFF. CDR3 in DNA: TGCGCCAGCAGCTTGGGGGGGATGAACACTGAAGCTTTCTTT. V is TRBV5-1 and J is TRBJ1-1, with D possibly matching TRBD1 (5 bases). The CDR3 is made up of 14 amino acids. The V end lost 0 bases, the J end lost 0 bases, and 6 bases lay between the germline ends. CDR1 and CDR2 from the germline V gene are SGHRS and YFSETQ. The full variable domain, completed using reference TRBV5-1 and TRBJ1-1, is KAGVTQTPRYLIKTRGQQVTLSCSPISGHRSVSWYQQTPGQGLQFLFEYFSETQRNKGNFPGRFSGRQFSNSRSEMNVSTLELGDSALYLCASSLGGMNTEAFFGQGTRLTVV.

J is TRBJ2-7 and V is TRBV10-1; 7 positions match TRBD2. The CDR3 totals 15 residues. With 7 bases clipped from V and 3 bases from J, the junction kept 12 bases outside the gene matches. CDR1 WNHNN and CDR2 SYGVQD come from the germline V gene (reference sequence). CDR3 in DNA: TGCGCCAGCACGGGGGGAGTTGGGCAGGACTACGAGCAGTACTTC. Translated, it gives CASTGGVGQDYEQYF.

This chain joins TRBV28 and TRBJ1-2; D gene unclear. The V gene's germline CDR1 is MDHEN and CDR2 SYDVKM. The germline V and J ends were trimmed by 5 bases and 1 base, with 5 bases remaining between them. This CDR3 spans 12 amino acids. The CDR3 loop is CASSLVNYGYTF. CDR3 sequence (DNA): TGTGCCAGCAGTCTGGTTAACTATGGCTACACCTTC.

V usage is TRBV30 and J usage is TRBJ1-5; D ambiguous. This CDR3 is built from 13 residues. Germline V gene lookup returns CDR1 GTSNPN and CDR2 SVGIG (reference sequence). With 0 bases removed from V and 4 bases from J, the gap between germline ends came to 7 bases. The CDR3 nucleotides are TGTGCCTGGAGTGTACGGCAGAATCAGCCCCAGCATTTT. Translated, it gives CAWSVRQNQPQHF.

This clone showed up just once. The rearrangement links TRBV3-1 (or the pseudogene TRBV3-2) to TRBJ2-1; no definite D call. The CDR3 is 19 residues long. V shed 0 bases and J shed 7 bases, with 25 bases lying between them. Germline CDR1 reads LGHDT; CDR2 reads YNNKEL (reference sequence). This CDR3 reads CASSQEGFWSRAGINEQFF. The CDR3 nucleotides read TGTGCCAGCAGCCAAGAAGGGTTTTGGAGTAGGGCAGGAATTAATGAGCAGTTCTTC.